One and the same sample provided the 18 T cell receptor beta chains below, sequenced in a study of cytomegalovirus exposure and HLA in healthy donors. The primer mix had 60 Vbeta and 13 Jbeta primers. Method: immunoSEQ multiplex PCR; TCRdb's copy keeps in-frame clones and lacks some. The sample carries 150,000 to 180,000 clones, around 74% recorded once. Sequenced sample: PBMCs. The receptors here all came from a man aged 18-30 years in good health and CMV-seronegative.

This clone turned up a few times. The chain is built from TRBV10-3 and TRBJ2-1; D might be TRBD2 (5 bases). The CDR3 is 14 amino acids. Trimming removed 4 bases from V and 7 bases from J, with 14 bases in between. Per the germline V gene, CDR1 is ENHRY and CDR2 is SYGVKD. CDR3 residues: CAISVGSRGNEQFF. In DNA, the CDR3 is TGTGCCATCAGTGTAGGATCCCGAGGGAATGAGCAGTTCTTC.

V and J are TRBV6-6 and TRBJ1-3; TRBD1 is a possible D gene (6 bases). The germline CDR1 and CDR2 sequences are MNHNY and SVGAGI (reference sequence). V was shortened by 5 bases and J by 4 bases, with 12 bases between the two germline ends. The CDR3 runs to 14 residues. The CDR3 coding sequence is TGTGCCAGCAGTCCTACAGGGTCAGGAAACACCATATATTTT. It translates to CASSPTGSGNTIYF.

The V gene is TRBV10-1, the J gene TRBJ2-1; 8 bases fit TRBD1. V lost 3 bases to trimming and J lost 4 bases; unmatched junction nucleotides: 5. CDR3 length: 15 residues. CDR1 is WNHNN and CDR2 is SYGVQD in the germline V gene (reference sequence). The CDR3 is CASSENRGLYNEQFF. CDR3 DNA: TGCGCCAGCAGTGAAAACAGGGGGTTGTACAATGAGCAGTTCTTC.

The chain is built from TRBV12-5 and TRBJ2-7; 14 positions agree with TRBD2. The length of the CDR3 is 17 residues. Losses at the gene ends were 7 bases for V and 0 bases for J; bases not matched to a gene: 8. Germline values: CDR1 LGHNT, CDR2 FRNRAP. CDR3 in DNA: TGTGCTAGTGCCCCGGGACTAGCGGGAGTGGGCTCCTACGAGCAGTACTTC. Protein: CASAPGLAGVGSYEQYF.

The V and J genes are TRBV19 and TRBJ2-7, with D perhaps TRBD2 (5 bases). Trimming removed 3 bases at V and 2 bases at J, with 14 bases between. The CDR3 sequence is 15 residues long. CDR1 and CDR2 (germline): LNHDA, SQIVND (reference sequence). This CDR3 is CASSMRTEGPYEQYF. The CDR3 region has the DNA TGTGCCAGTAGTATGAGGACCGAGGGCCCCTACGAGCAGTACTTC.

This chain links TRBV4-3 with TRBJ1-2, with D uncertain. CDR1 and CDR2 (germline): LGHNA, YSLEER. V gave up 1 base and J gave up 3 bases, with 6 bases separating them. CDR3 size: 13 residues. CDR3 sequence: CASSQGQDYGYTF. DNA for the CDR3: TGCGCCAGCAGCCAAGGCCAGGACTATGGCTACACCTTC.

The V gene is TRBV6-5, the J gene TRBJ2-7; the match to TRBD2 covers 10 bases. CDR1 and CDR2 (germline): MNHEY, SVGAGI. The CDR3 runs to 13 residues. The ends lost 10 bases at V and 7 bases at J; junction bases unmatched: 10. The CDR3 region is CATSPGLAREQYF. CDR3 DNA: TGTGCCACCTCACCGGGACTAGCGAGGGAGCAGTACTTC.

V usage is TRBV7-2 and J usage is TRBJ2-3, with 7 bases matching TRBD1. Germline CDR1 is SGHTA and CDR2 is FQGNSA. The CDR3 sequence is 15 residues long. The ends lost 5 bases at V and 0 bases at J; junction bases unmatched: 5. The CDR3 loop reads CASSDRALSTDTQYF. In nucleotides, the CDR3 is TGTGCCAGCAGCGACAGGGCCCTTAGCACAGATACGCAGTATTTT.

The CDR3 spells CASSLRLAASYEQYF. CDR3 bases: TGCGCCAGCAGCCTCAGACTAGCGGCATCCTACGAGCAGTACTTC. J is TRBJ2-7 and V is TRBV10-2; TRBD2 matches 9 bases. Germline V gene data show CDR1 as WSHSY and CDR2 as SAAADI. V lost 6 bases to trimming and J lost 1 base; unmatched junction nucleotides: 7. The CDR3 totals 15 residues.

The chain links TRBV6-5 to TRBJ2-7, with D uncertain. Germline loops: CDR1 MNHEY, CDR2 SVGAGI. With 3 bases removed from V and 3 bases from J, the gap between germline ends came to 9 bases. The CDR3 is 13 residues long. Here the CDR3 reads CASSYRRNYEQYF. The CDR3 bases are TGTGCCAGCAGTTATCGGAGAAACTACGAGCAGTACTTC.

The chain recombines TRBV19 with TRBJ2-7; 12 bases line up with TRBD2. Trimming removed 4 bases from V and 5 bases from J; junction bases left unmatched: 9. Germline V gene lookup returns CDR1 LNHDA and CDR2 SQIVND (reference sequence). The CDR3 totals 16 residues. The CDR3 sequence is CASSTLLAGGPHEQYF. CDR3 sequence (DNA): TGTGCCAGTAGTACCCTTCTAGCGGGAGGGCCTCACGAGCAGTACTTC. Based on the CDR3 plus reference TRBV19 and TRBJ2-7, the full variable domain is DGGITQSPKYLFRKEGQNVTLSCEQNLNHDAMYWYRQDPGQGLRLIYYSQIVNDFQKGDIAEGYSVSREKKESFPLTVTSAQKNPTAFYLCASSTLLAGGPHEQYFGPGTRLTVT.

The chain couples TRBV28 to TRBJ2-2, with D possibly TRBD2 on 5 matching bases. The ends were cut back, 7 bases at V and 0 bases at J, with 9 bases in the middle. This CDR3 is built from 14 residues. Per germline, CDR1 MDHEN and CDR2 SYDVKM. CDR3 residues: CASISGANTGELFF. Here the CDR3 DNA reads TGTGCCAGCATAAGCGGTGCGAACACCGGGGAGCTGTTTTTT.

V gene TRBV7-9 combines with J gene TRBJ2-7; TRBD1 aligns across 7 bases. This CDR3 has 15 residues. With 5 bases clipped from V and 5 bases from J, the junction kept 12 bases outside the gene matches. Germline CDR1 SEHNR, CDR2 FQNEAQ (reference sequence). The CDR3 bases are TGTGCCAGCAGCCCCCTGATAGACAGGGTTCACGAGCAGTACTTC. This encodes CASSPLIDRVHEQYF.

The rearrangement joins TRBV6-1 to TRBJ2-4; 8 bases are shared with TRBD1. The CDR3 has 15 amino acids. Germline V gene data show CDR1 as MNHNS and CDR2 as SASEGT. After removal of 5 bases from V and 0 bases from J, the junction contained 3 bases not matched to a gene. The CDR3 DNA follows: TGTGCCAGCAGTTGGGACAGGCTAGCCAAAAACATTCAGTACTTC. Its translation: CASSWDRLAKNIQYF.

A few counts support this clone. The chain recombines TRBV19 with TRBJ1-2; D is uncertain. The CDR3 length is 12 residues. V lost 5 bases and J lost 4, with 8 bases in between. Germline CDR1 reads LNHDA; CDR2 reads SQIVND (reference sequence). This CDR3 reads CASSPSSYGYTF. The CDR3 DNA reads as TGTGCCAGTAGTCCCTCCTCCTATGGCTACACCTTC.

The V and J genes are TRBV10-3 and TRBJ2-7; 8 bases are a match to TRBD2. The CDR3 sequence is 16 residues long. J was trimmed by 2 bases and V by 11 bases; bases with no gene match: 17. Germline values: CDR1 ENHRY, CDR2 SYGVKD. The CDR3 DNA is TGTGCCGCCCAGGGGAGTAGTGAGCGGGGGACCTACGAGCAGTACTTC. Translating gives CAAQGSSERGTYEQYF.

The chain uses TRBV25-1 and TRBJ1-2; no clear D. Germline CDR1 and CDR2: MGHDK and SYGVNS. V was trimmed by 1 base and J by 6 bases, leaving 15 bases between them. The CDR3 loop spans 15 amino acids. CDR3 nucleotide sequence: TGTGCCAGCAGTGAATCCCCGGGAGGTGCGGATGGCTACACCTTC. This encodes CASSESPGGADGYTF.

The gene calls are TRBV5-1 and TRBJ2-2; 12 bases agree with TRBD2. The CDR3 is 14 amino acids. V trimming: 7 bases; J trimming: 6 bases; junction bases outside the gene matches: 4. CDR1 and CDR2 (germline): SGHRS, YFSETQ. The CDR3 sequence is CASRLAGEAGELFF. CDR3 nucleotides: TGCGCCAGCCGACTAGCGGGAGAGGCCGGGGAGCTGTTTTTT. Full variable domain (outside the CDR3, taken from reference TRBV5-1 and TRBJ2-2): KAGVTQTPRYLIKTRGQQVTLSCSPISGHRSVSWYQQTPGQGLQFLFEYFSETQRNKGNFPGRFSGRQFSNSRSEMNVSTLELGDSALYLCASRLAGEAGELFFGEGSRLTVL.